This T cell receptor beta chain was sequenced during a study of T cell responses to AZD1222 COVID-19 vaccine. Sequenced by immunoSEQ multiplex PCR; TCRdb stores in-frame clones only, minus some. The table records some 120,000 clones, roughly 88% of them present only once. General study results and limits: In all cases, repertoires were sampled only after the peak T cell response. When two AZD1222 doses had been given, Spike-specific TCR breadth and depth rose. Reportedly, close to half of spike-specific TCRs are directed against unmutated variant regions. The number of AZD1222 recipients seropositive at baseline was only six.

In regard to this clone: Its antigen is not identified.

Per germline, CDR1 SGHTA and CDR2 FQGTGA. The CDR3 has 14 residues. Deletions cut 2 bases from V and 3 bases from J, with 8 bases between. Material: peripheral blood, obtained on day 0 of MenACWY control vaccination. The TCR was taken from an adult in good health. The rearrangement links TRBV7-3 to TRBJ2-1; TRBD2 is a possible D gene (5 bases). The CDR3 sequence is CASSLGLVYNEQFF. The CDR3 DNA is TGTGCCAGCAGCTTAGGACTCGTCTACAATGAGCAGTTCTTC.